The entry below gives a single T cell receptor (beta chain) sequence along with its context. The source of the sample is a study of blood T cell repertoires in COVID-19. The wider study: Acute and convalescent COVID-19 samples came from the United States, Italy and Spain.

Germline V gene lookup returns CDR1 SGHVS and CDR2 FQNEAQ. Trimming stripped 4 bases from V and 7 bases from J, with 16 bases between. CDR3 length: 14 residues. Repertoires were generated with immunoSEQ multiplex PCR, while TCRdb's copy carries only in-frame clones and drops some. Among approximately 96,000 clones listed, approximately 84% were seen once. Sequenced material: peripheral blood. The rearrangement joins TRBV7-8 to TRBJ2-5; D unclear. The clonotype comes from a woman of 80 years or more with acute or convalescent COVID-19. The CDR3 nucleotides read TGTGCCAGCAGCTCCCTGGCCAGCTCGGGGACCCAGTACTTC. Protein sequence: CASSSLASSGTQYF. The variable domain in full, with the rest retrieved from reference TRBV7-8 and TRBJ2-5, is GAGVSQSPRYKVAKRGQDVALRCDPISGHVSLFWYQQALGQGPEFLTYFQNEAQLDKSGLPSDRFFAERPEGSVSTLKIQRTQQEDSAVYLCASSSLASSGTQYFGPGTRLLVL.